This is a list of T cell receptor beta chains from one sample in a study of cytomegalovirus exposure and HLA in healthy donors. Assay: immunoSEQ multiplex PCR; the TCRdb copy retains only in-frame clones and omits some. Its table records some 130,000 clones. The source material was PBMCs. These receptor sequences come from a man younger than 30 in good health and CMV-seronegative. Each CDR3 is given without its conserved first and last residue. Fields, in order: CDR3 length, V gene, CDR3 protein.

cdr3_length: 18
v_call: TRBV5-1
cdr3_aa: ASSLATGTGKRSYNSPLH

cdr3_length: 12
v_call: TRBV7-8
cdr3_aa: ASSLEGQPYGYT

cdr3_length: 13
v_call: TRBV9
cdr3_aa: ASSVGGRPNYEQY

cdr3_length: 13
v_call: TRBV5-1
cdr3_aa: ASSLRGVFTDTQY

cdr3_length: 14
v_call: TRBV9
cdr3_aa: ASSVGTGLGLETQY

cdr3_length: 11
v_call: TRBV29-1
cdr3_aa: SVFPGVTGEAF

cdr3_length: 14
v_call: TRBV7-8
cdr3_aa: ASSFPGQGGTGELF

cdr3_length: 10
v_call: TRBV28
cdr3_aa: AIEGGGGKLF

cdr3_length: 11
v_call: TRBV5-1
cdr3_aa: ASNAGASYEQY

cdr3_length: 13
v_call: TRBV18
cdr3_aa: ASSPQTGENTEAF

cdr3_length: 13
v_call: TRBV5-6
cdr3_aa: ASSLLGTENYGYT

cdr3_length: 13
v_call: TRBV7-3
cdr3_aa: ASSLRGGNTGELF

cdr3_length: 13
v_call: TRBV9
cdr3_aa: ASGRGTSGPHEQY

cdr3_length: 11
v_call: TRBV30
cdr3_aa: AWKGVSSSPLH

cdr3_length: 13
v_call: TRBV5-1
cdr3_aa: ASSLVTGGTDGYT

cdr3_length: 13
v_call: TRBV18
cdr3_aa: ASSPGTSGTDTQY

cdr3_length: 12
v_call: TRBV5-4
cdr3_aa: ASSLGGQNFGQY

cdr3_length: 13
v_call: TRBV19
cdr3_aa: ASSLPGQGLYEQY

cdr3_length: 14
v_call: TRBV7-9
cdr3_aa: ASSFLRGLANYGYT

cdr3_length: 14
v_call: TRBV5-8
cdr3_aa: ASSLGSSGAQETQY

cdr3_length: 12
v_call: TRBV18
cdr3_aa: ASSPPGGNSPLH

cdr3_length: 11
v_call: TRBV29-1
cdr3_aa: SVAGQHTDTQY